This T cell receptor beta chain was sequenced during a study of radiation and T cells in renal cell carcinoma. Study-wide findings and caveats: Top tumor clonotypes rose in blood 2 weeks post-radiation, then contracted. No pretreatment tumor biopsies were available for baseline clonotypes.

Some clones are missing from TCRdb's copy, which holds only in-frame ones; the method was immunoSEQ multiplex PCR. The sample includes about 26,000 clones, more than 65% of them seen just once. Germline V lookup: CDR1 SGHTA, CDR2 FQGNSA. V lost 0 bases to trimming and J lost 5 bases; unmatched junction nucleotides: 3. This CDR3 has 16 residues. Regarding time point: blood 2 weeks post-SBRT. The sample's treatment: 15 Gy SBRT to primary tumor, nephrectomy 4 weeks later. The tumor was a clear cell renal cell carcinoma. With respect to this clone: What it binds is unknown.

This sequence originates from a man aged 60-69 years with renal cell carcinoma. Sequenced here: blood, sampled from a patient whose treatment included radiotherapy and nephrectomy. V and J are TRBV7-2 and TRBJ2-1, with 11 bases lining up with TRBD2. CDR3 in amino acids: CASSLALAGGNNEQFF. As DNA, the CDR3 is TGTGCCAGCAGCTTAGCGCTAGCGGGAGGCAACAATGAGCAGTTCTTC.